A single sample is the source of the 13 T cell receptor beta chains below, sequenced in a study of Graves' ophthalmopathy and Graves' hyperthyroidism. Transcripts of RNA were the source for amplifying TCR beta CDR3 regions. The first-round RT-PCR employed HTBI primers together with the Qiagen OneStep RT-PCR kit. A multiplex PCR was then performed as the second round. TCRdb re-derived calls from the multiplex PCR reads in MiXCR, one entry per CDR3 protein. The sample lists about 500,000 distinct CDR3 sequences, 35% to 45% occurring once. The sample taken for sequencing was peripheral blood or thyroid tissue (not recorded which). The receptors stem from an adult man with Graves' hyperthyroidism.

This clonotype has at least ten counts. This chain uses TRBV10-3 with TRBJ1-1; TRBD1 matches at 7 bases. J lost 2 bases, V lost 3 bases, and 3 bases had no gene match. Germline V CDR1 and CDR2: ENHRY, SYGVKD. The CDR3 extends over 14 amino acids. The DNA of the CDR3 is TGTGCCATCAGTGATGCAGGGGGAAACACTGAAGCTTTCTTT. Its protein product is CAISDAGGNTEAFF.

As to this clonotype: Lacking the conserved final phenylalanine or tryptophan, this CDR3 likely reflects a read error. The DNA is omitted, as the CDR3 cannot be located on it reliably, and the CDR3 follows TCRdb's listing. The chain is built from TRBV29-1 and TRBJ1-4. Both ends counted, the CDR3 spans 8 residues. In germline, CDR1 is SQVTM, CDR2 ANQGSEA. The CDR3 here is CSVEGVGV.

The V gene is TRBV7-6, the J gene TRBJ2-7; D not resolved. This CDR3 spans 13 amino acids. Trimming shortened V by 0 bases and J by 7 bases, and 10 bases separated the two germline ends. Germline V gene lookup returns CDR1 SGHVS and CDR2 FNYEAQ. The CDR3 bases are TGTGCCAGCAGCTTAGCGCTGGCCGATGAGCAGTACTTC. Its translation is CASSLALADEQYF.

The sample holds a few counts of this clonotype. This chain joins TRBV5-6 and TRBJ2-5; 10 bases fit TRBD1. This CDR3 has 14 amino acids. V trimming: 6 bases; J trimming: 5 bases; junction bases outside the gene matches: 7. The germline V gene encodes CDR1 SGHDT and CDR2 YYEEEE. CDR3 sequence (DNA): TGTGCCAGCACAAGGACAGGGGGTCTCGAGACCCAGTACTTC. As protein: CASTRTGGLETQYF.

The chain recombines TRBV19 with TRBJ2-7; 8 bases fit TRBD1. The germline V gene encodes CDR1 LNHDA and CDR2 SQIVND (reference sequence). Trimming cost V 11 bases and J 3 bases; bases outside gene matches: 9. CDR3 length: 13 amino acids. The CDR3 DNA sequence: TGTGCCTGGAAAAAGACAGGGGTCTACGAGCAGTACTTC. Its protein product is CAWKKTGVYEQYF. The variable domain in full, with the rest retrieved from reference TRBV19 and TRBJ2-7, is DGGITQSPKYLFRKEGQNVTLSCEQNLNHDAMYWYRQDPGQGLRLIYYSQIVNDFQKGDIAEGYSVSREKKESFPLTVTSAQKNPTAFYLCAWKKTGVYEQYFGPGTRLTVT.

This clonotype was counted at least ten times. The chain is built from TRBV29-1 and TRBJ2-7; perhaps TRBD2 as D (5 bases). CDR3 length: 14 amino acids. The germline V gene encodes CDR1 SQVTM and CDR2 ANQGSEA. V was trimmed by 5 bases and J by 0 bases, leaving 14 bases between them. In nucleotides, the CDR3 is TGCAGCGTTTCTGAGGGTACGGGCTCCTACGAGCAGTACTTC. Translating it yields CSVSEGTGSYEQYF.

This clonotype was counted ten times or more. This chain links TRBV7-2 with TRBJ2-7; 9 bases match TRBD1. Germline V gene lookup returns CDR1 SGHTA and CDR2 FQGNSA. The CDR3 consists of 15 residues. The V segment lost 5 bases and the J segment 9 bases; nucleotides outside the gene matches: 14. CDR3 DNA sequence: TGTGCCAGCAGCCCAGGACAGGGGACGTTCGCTGTGCAGTACTTC. Its translation is CASSPGQGTFAVQYF.

V and J are TRBV29-1 and TRBJ1-2, with D possibly being TRBD1 (5 bases). Per the germline V gene, CDR1 is SQVTM and CDR2 is ANQGSEA. Between the trimmed V and J ends, which lost 8 bases and 2 bases, there was a span of 18 bases. The CDR3 consists of 14 residues. CDR3 sequence: CSYHAGRNNYGYTF. CDR3 nucleotides: TGCAGCTACCATGCAGGGAGAAACAACTATGGCTACACCTTC. The full variable domain, in which reference TRBV29-1 and TRBJ1-2 provide the parts outside the CDR3, is SAVISQKPSRDICQRGTSLTIQCQVDSQVTMMFWYRQQPGQSLTLIATANQGSEATYESGFVIDKFPISRPNLTFSTLTVSNMSPEDSSIYLCSYHAGRNNYGYTFGSGTRLTVV.

This chain links TRBV12-3 or TRBV12-4 with TRBJ2-7; the D is unclear. The CDR3 consists of 13 residues. Trimming removed 5 bases at V and 7 bases at J, with 15 bases between. The CDR3 bases are TGTGCCAGCAGTCTGACCCCTATTCGGGAGCAGTACTTC. As protein: CASSLTPIREQYF.

This clonotype appeared many times. This clone may be a read error of a much larger clone one base away. J is TRBJ1-6 and V is TRBV6-1; no clear D gene. Germline values: CDR1 MNHNS, CDR2 SASEGT. V was pared by 2 bases and J by 7 bases, with 0 bases between. The CDR3 sequence is 11 residues long. CDR3 coding DNA: TGTGCCAGCAGTGAAAATTCACCCCTCCACTTT. Translated, it gives CASSENSPLHF.

This clonotype appeared many times. This rearrangement joins TRBV5-1 to TRBJ2-7; D uncertain. The germline gives CDR1 SGHRS, CDR2 YFSETQ. Trimming removed 2 bases from V and 0 bases from J, with 15 bases in between. The CDR3 totals 16 residues. Written as DNA, the CDR3 is TGCGCCAGCAGCTTCAGCCCTGCAGGTAGCTCCTACGAGCAGTACTTC. As protein: CASSFSPAGSSYEQYF. The full variable domain, rest sourced from reference TRBV5-1 and TRBJ2-7, is KAGVTQTPRYLIKTRGQQVTLSCSPISGHRSVSWYQQTPGQGLQFLFEYFSETQRNKGNFPGRFSGRQFSNSRSEMNVSTLELGDSALYLCASSFSPAGSSYEQYFGPGTRLTVT.

This clonotype has only a few counts. This chain links TRBV4-1 with TRBJ2-7, with 8 nucleotides matching TRBD1. This CDR3 contains 15 residues. J gave up 5 bases and V 1 base, and 7 bases lay outside the gene matches. Germline-derived CDR1 and CDR2 are MGHRA and YSYEKL. The CDR3: CASSQVWGQDHEQYF. CDR3 coding DNA: TGCGCCAGCAGCCAAGTCTGGGGACAGGACCACGAGCAGTACTTC.

The V call is TRBV2, the J call TRBJ1-6, with TRBD1 as a possible D gene (5 bases). Germline CDR1 and CDR2: SNHLY and FYNNEI. The CDR3 runs to 15 residues. Deletions cut 6 bases from V and 7 bases from J, with 16 bases between. The CDR3 is CASRPSSQANSPLHF. The CDR3 DNA reads as TGTGCCAGCAGACCCTCATCACAGGCGAATTCACCCCTCCACTTT. Looking up the rest from reference TRBV2 and TRBJ1-6 gives the full variable domain: EPEVTQTPSHQVTQMGQEVILRCVPISNHLYFYWYRQILGQKVEFLVSFYNNEISEKSEIFDDQFSVERPDGSNFTLKIRSTKLEDSAMYFCASRPSSQANSPLHFGNGTRLTVT.